Here is one T cell receptor beta chain with its context. What was amplified from RNA transcripts were TCR beta CDR3 regions. First-round RT-PCR targeting the TCR CDR3 was performed with the HTBI primer set. TCRdb fed the multiplex PCR reads into MiXCR, producing one record per CDR3 protein. In the table there are about 250,000 distinct CDR3 sequences, 20% to 25% of which are singletons. The V gene lost 10 bases and the J gene lost 0 bases, with 10 bases spanning the gap. The CDR3 is made up of 13 amino acids. Germline V gene data show CDR1 as ENHRY and CDR2 as SYGVKD. This sample is part of a study of T cells in Graves' hyperthyroidism and ophthalmopathy. Not enrolled were patients with uncontrolled infection, other autoimmune disease, pregnancy or lactation. PBMCs were obtained from about 9 ml fresh peripheral blood.

The TCR sequence derives from a man between 25 and 39 years old with Graves' ophthalmopathy. The chain has TRBV10-3 and TRBJ1-3; D is ambiguous. Sequencing used blood. The CDR3 DNA is TGTGCCACCCAAGTCTTCTCTGGAAACACCATATATTTT. This translates into CATQVFSGNTIYF.